This T cell receptor (beta chain) emerged from a study of blood T cell repertoires in COVID-19. Assay used: immunoSEQ multiplex PCR; TCRdb lists only in-frame clones, some missing. The top ten hold approximately 4.5% of the sample, which has 95,000 to 120,000 clones, approximately 90% seen once. This clone came up once. Germline V lookup: CDR1 SGHDT, CDR2 YYEEEE. This CDR3 spans 16 amino acids. J lost 3 bases, V lost 4 bases, and 6 bases had no gene match. Sequenced input: peripheral blood. The sequence was obtained from a woman between 50 and 59 years old with acute or convalescent COVID-19. The genes are TRBV5-6 and TRBJ1-3; TRBD1 matches 11 bases. This chain's CDR3 is CASSLGQGAYGNTIYF. CDR3 DNA sequence: TGTGCCAGCAGCCTCGGACAGGGGGCTTATGGAAACACCATATATTTT.